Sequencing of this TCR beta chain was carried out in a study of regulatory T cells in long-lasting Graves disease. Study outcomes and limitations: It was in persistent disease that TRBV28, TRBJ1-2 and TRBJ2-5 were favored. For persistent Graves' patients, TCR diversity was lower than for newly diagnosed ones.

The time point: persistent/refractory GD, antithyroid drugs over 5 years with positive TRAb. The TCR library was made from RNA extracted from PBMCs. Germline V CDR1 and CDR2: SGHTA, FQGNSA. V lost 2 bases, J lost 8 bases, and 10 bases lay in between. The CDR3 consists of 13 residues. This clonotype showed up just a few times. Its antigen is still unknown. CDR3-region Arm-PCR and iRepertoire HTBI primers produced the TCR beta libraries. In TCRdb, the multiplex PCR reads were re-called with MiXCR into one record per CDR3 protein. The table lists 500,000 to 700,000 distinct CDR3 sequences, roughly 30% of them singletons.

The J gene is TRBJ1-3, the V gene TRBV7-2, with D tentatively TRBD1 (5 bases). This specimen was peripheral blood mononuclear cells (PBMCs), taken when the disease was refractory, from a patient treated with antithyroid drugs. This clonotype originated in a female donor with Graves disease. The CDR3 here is CASSLNRRDTIYF. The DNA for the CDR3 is TGTGCCAGCAGCTTAAACAGGAGGGACACCATATATTTT.